This TCR beta chain is drawn from a study of blood T cell repertoires in COVID-19. Looking at the study overall: The analysed material was cDNA or gDNA that came from T cells, B-cell-depleted T cells, or PBMCs.

CDR1 LGHNA and CDR2 YNFKEQ come from the germline V gene. The CDR3 spans 12 residues. The V end lost 0 bases, the J end lost 8 bases, and 4 bases lay between the germline ends. Only in-frame clones appear in the TCRdb table, and some are missing; sequencing was by immunoSEQ multiplex PCR. The sample holds 230,000 or so clones; almost 90% are singletons and the top ten take roughly 14%. The TCR sequence derives from a woman between 45 and 60 years old with acute COVID-19. This chain uses TRBV4-2 with TRBJ2-2; no clear D gene. Input material: PBMCs or T cells enriched from blood (not recorded which). CDR3 coding DNA: TGTGCCAGCAGCCAAGATCTGGGGGAGCTGTTTTTT. This sequence encodes CASSQDLGELFF.